The 11 T cell receptor beta chains reported below all come from one sample, sequenced in a study of T cells after posttransplantation cyclophosphamide. Clones were read by immunoSEQ multiplex PCR, and TCRdb kept only the in-frame ones, dropping some. This repertoire holds just over 25,000 clones, and none appear only once. Sequences were obtained from PBMCs. Receptors were obtained from a man aged 50 or older in good health, CMV-negative, and a related stem cell transplant donor.

Many counts were recorded for this clone. The chain uses TRBV6-5 and TRBJ1-4; possible D gene TRBD1, 5 bases. Germline CDR1 MNHEY, CDR2 SVGAGI. The CDR3 has 14 amino acids. The V end lost 6 bases, the J end lost 7 bases, and 15 bases lay between the germline ends. CDR3 region: CASRFRERGEKLFF. As DNA, the CDR3 is TGTGCCAGCAGGTTCAGGGAAAGGGGTGAAAAACTGTTTTTT.

This clone was recorded many times. The chain combines TRBV18 with TRBJ2-2, with D perhaps TRBD1 (6 bases). V lost 5 bases to trimming and J lost 0 bases, with 13 bases between them. CDR1 KGHSH and CDR2 LQKENI come from the germline V gene. This CDR3 contains 16 residues. In DNA form, the CDR3 reads TGTGCCAGCTCATCTACTCAGGGGCCGAACACCGGGGAGCTGTTTTTT. Protein sequence: CASSSTQGPNTGELFF.

This clone has a count of ten or more. The chain joins TRBV6-4 to TRBJ1-4, with no clear D. CDR1 is MRHNA and CDR2 is SNTAGT in the germline V gene. The CDR3 has 17 residues. V gave up 2 bases and J gave up 4 bases, with 17 bases separating them. The CDR3 region is CASSDNERAPINEKLFF. The CDR3, as DNA: TGTGCCAGCAGTGACAATGAGAGGGCCCCCATTAATGAAAAACTGTTTTTT.

V usage is TRBV7-9 and J usage is TRBJ2-5, with TRBD2 as a possible D gene (5 bases). The V gene's germline CDR1 is SEHNR and CDR2 FQNEAQ (reference sequence). This CDR3 region has 15 residues. Trimming shortened V by 5 bases and J by 5 bases, and 18 bases separated the two germline ends. CDR3 sequence reads: CASSPGLSDFETQYF. CDR3 in DNA: TGTGCCAGCAGCCCCGGACTCTCGGATTTCGAGACCCAGTACTTC.

This clone showed up many times. This chain joins TRBV25-1 and TRBJ1-1; maybe TRBD1 (5 bases). CDR3 length: 13 residues. Trimming pared 5 bases from V and 1 base from J, leaving 8 bases between. Germline V gene lookup returns CDR1 MGHDK and CDR2 SYGVNS. CDR3 residues: CASSYGGNTEAFF. The CDR3 coding sequence is TGTGCCAGCAGTTACGGGGGGAACACTGAAGCTTTCTTT.

In its sample, this clone was seen many times. The rearrangement joins TRBV5-1 to TRBJ2-1, with D perhaps matching TRBD2 (5 bases). CDR1 is SGHRS, CDR2 YFSETQ, per germline. This CDR3 has 16 residues. Trimming removed 2 bases from V and 1 base from J, with 13 bases in between. The CDR3 DNA follows: TGCGCCAGCAGCTTTTATTTTGGCGGGTCCTACAATGAGCAGTTCTTC. This codes for CASSFYFGGSYNEQFF. Looking up the rest from reference TRBV5-1 and TRBJ2-1 gives the full variable domain: KAGVTQTPRYLIKTRGQQVTLSCSPISGHRSVSWYQQTPGQGLQFLFEYFSETQRNKGNFPGRFSGRQFSNSRSEMNVSTLELGDSALYLCASSFYFGGSYNEQFFGPGTRLTVL.

The sample holds many counts of this clone. The rearrangement links TRBV7-3 to TRBJ2-1, with 7 bases aligning to TRBD2. J gave up 13 bases and V 5 bases, and 11 bases lay outside the gene matches. The CDR3 extends over 13 amino acids. The germline CDR1 and CDR2 sequences are SGHTA and FQGTGA. CDR3 region: CASSLGTSGTQFF. In DNA form, the CDR3 reads TGTGCCAGCAGCCTGGGCACCAGCGGGACTCAGTTCTTC.

This clone has a count of ten or more. The chain employs TRBV28 and TRBJ2-2; TRBD2 matches at 8 bases. V lost 6 bases, J lost 4 bases, and 7 bases stayed unmatched. Looked up from germline, CDR1 is MDHEN and CDR2 is SYDVKM. There are 15 residues in the CDR3. CDR3 region: CASRGRGRPTGELFF. As DNA, the CDR3 is TGTGCCAGCAGAGGTCGCGGGAGGCCCACCGGGGAGCTGTTTTTT.

In this sample, this clone turned up many times. This chain connects TRBV5-4 to TRBJ1-2; no firm D call. V lost 4 bases, J lost 1 base, and 17 bases lay in between. Germline V gives CDR1 SGHNT, CDR2 YYREEE (reference sequence). The CDR3 extends over 16 amino acids. The DNA for the CDR3 is TGTGCCAGCAGCCTCCTAGCGGCAGGAATTAACTATGGCTACACCTTC. It codes for CASSLLAAGINYGYTF.

This clone was found many times. The chain uses TRBV10-1 and TRBJ2-5, with 11 bases fitting TRBD2. V dropped 5 bases and J dropped 4; count of bases not matched to a gene: 3. This CDR3 is 14 amino acids long. Looked up from germline, CDR1 is WNHNN and CDR2 is SYGVQD (reference sequence). The CDR3 coding sequence is TGCGCCAGCAGTCACGGGACTAGCGGAGAGACCCAGTACTTC. Protein product: CASSHGTSGETQYF.

This clone was seen at least ten times. This sequence joins TRBV28 and TRBJ2-1, with 12 bases matching TRBD2. The V and J ends lost 9 bases and 7 bases, in that order; junction bases with no gene match: 4. The CDR3 is made up of 13 amino acids. CDR1 is MDHEN, CDR2 SYDVKM, per germline. The CDR3 reads CASLAGGLNEQFF. CDR3 coding DNA: TGTGCCAGTCTAGCGGGAGGGCTAAATGAGCAGTTCTTC.